One sample yielded the 2 T cell receptor beta chains listed below, sequenced in a study of blood T cells in healthy people across ages. With a J-beta primer mix and a sample-barcoded 5' primer, a second PCR ran roughly 7 to 11 cycles. TCRdb re-called the 5' RACE reads with MiXCR, one entry per CDR3 protein. The sample includes 1.5 million to 2 million distinct CDR3 sequences, around 40% seen only once; the top ten take around 23%. The specimen sequenced was blood. The source is a human donor in good health.

This rearrangement joins TRBV9 to TRBJ2-1, with a tentative D call TRBD2 (5 bases). The V gene lost 1 base and the J gene lost 5 bases, with 13 bases spanning the gap. The CDR3 contains 15 residues. Germline V CDR1 and CDR2: SGDLS, YYNGEE. CDR3 nucleotide sequence: TGTGCCAGCAGCGTAAGGCAACTAGGAGACAATGAGCAGTTCTTC. Protein sequence: CASSVRQLGDNEQFF. Complete variable domain (other parts from reference TRBV9 and TRBJ2-1): DSGVTQTPKHLITATGQRVTLRCSPRSGDLSVYWYQQSLDQGLQFLIQYYNGEERAKGNILERFSAQQFPDLHSELNLSSLELGDSALYFCASSVRQLGDNEQFFGPGTRLTVL.

The chain uses TRBV5-6 and TRBJ2-3, with a weak D call TRBD2 (6 bases). The CDR3 spans 17 residues. Trimming shortened V by 2 bases and J by 2 bases, and 18 bases separated the two germline ends. Germline V gene lookup returns CDR1 SGHDT and CDR2 YYEEEE. This CDR3 is CASSFFSGAPNTDTQYF. In DNA, the CDR3 is TGTGCCAGCAGCTTTTTTAGCGGAGCACCAAACACAGATACGCAGTATTTT.